This TCR beta chain comes out of a study of blood T cell repertoires in COVID-19. This CDR3 is 13 amino acids long. Trimming shortened V by 2 bases and J by 4 bases, and 6 bases separated the two germline ends. Germline CDR1 MNHEY, CDR2 SVGEGT. TCRdb's copy holds only in-frame clones and misses some; the assay was immunoSEQ multiplex PCR. This sample carries about 490,000 clones, around 85% of them seen once, and the ten largest clones take approximately 3.2%. J is TRBJ2-1 and V is TRBV6-2 or TRBV6-3; D is unclear. The receptor comes from a human donor in a cohort sampled during active COVID-19. The specimen sequenced was peripheral blood. The CDR3 protein is CASSYVRYNEQFF. In DNA, the CDR3 is TGTGCCAGCAGTTACGTGAGGTACAATGAGCAGTTCTTC.